What follows are 24 T cell receptor beta chains derived from one specimen sequenced in a study of blood T cell repertoires in COVID-19. Produced via immunoSEQ multiplex PCR; TCRdb's table is partial and in-frame only. The table shows some 250,000 clones, with around 87% occurring only once. Material for sequencing was peripheral blood. These receptors were taken from a man aged 55-75 years who had recovered from COVID-19.

The V gene is TRBV5-6, the J gene TRBJ1-1, with D hard to call. Germline CDR1 and CDR2: SGHDT and YYEEEE. This CDR3 region has 15 residues. V lost 0 bases and J 6 bases, leaving 15 bases between the germline ends. In DNA form, the CDR3 reads TGTGCCAGCAGCTTGGGATTTGGGCGTAGGCCTGAAGCTTTCTTT. Protein product: CASSLGFGRRPEAFF.

This clone appeared a few times. The CDR3 DNA reads TGTGCCAGTAGTATAGGTCCTTTGCGGGGACGCTCCGCCGGGGCCAACGTCCTGACTTTC. This encodes CASSIGPLRGRSAGANVLTF. V is TRBV19 and J is TRBJ2-6, with TRBD2 as a possible D gene (6 bases). The CDR3 has 20 residues. V was shortened by 1 base and J by 4 bases, with 23 bases between the two germline ends. From germline, CDR1 is LNHDA and CDR2 SQIVND (reference sequence).

This sequence joins TRBV10-3 and TRBJ1-6; D is perhaps TRBD1 (5 bases). Germline assignment: CDR1 ENHRY and CDR2 SYGVKD. The CDR3 has 15 residues. The V end was cut by 5 bases, the J end by 3 bases, with 11 bases between. The CDR3 protein is CAISSSGDYNSPLHF. The CDR3 bases are TGTGCCATCAGTAGCTCGGGGGACTATAATTCACCCCTCCACTTT.

The chain carries TRBV2 and TRBJ2-2; TRBD2 matches at 8 bases. V dropped 7 bases and J dropped 5; count of bases not matched to a gene: 6. This CDR3 has 14 residues. Germline V gives CDR1 SNHLY, CDR2 FYNNEI. This CDR3 is CASTGTRSTGELFF. CDR3 DNA: TGTGCCAGCACTGGGACTAGGAGTACCGGGGAGCTGTTTTTT.

The chain carries TRBV5-6 and TRBJ2-1; possibly TRBD2 for D (6 bases). The CDR3 runs 16 residues. CDR1 and CDR2 from the germline V gene are SGHDT and YYEEEE. The V and J ends lost 6 bases and 5 bases respectively, with 21 bases between them. The chain's CDR3 is CASTLRTIQGHNEQFF. CDR3 sequence (DNA): TGTGCCAGCACCCTCAGGACTATTCAGGGCCACAATGAGCAGTTCTTC.

This clone has a single count. This sequence joins TRBV19 and TRBJ1-1, with a tentative D call TRBD1 (6 bases). This CDR3 spans 15 amino acids. Germline V CDR1 and CDR2: LNHDA, SQIVND (reference sequence). V was shortened by 5 bases and J by 12 bases, with 25 bases between the two germline ends. CDR3 bases: TGTGCCAGTAGTGGGGGTCTAGGCAGGGGCCTCAATACTTTCTTT. Encoded protein: CASSGGLGRGLNTFF.

This chain joins TRBV2 and TRBJ1-4, with TRBD1 matching over 10 bases. This CDR3 has 13 amino acids. CDR1 is SNHLY and CDR2 is FYNNEI in the germline V gene. V was clipped by 8 bases and J by 7 bases; unmatched bases: 4. CDR3 nucleotide sequence: TGTGCCAGCCGGGACAGGGGTGTTGAAAAACTGTTTTTT. Encoded protein: CASRDRGVEKLFF.

This clone was seen just once. The V and J genes are TRBV6-2 or TRBV6-3 and TRBJ1-6; tentatively, D is TRBD1 (5 bases). The V and J ends lost 5 bases and 8 bases respectively, with 19 bases between them. This CDR3 contains 16 residues. The V gene's germline CDR1 is MNHEY and CDR2 SVGEGT. The CDR3 DNA follows: TGTGCCAGCAGTCCAGACATGACAGCCTTGCATTCACCCCTCCACTTT. Protein sequence: CASSPDMTALHSPLHF.

In this sample, this clone turned up a few times. This sample also contains other DNA sequences that code for the same CDR3. The chain carries TRBV6-5 and TRBJ1-2, with D uncertain. The CDR3 sequence is 14 residues long. V was cut by 0 bases and J by 2 bases, with 7 bases left in between. Germline V CDR1 and CDR2: MNHEY, SVGAGI. The CDR3 reads CASSYSTGNYGYTF. The CDR3 DNA is TGTGCCAGCAGTTACTCGACGGGGAACTATGGCTACACCTTC.

The chain recombines TRBV14 with TRBJ2-4; 9 bases match TRBD2. The CDR3 covers 18 residues. Losses at the gene ends were 4 bases for V and 0 bases for J; bases not matched to a gene: 10. Germline CDR1 reads SGHDN; CDR2 reads FVKESK. The CDR3 reads CASSPSSGGTVAKNIQYF. As DNA, the CDR3 is TGTGCCAGCAGCCCGAGTAGCGGGGGAACCGTAGCCAAAAACATTCAGTACTTC.

The chain recombines TRBV3-1 (or the pseudogene TRBV3-2) with TRBJ2-3; no clear D. V was clipped by 0 bases and J by 3 bases, with 13 bases between them. Germline V gene lookup returns CDR1 LGHDT and CDR2 YNNKEL (reference sequence). This CDR3 is built from 16 residues. Here the CDR3 reads CASSQDLPSGTDTQYF. The CDR3 DNA is TGTGCCAGCAGCCAAGATCTCCCATCCGGGACAGATACGCAGTATTTT.

The chain recombines TRBV6-6 with TRBJ2-6; possibly TRBD2 for D (7 bases). V was clipped by 0 bases and J by 5 bases, with 11 bases between them. Germline V lookup: CDR1 MNHNY, CDR2 SVGAGI (reference sequence). This CDR3 spans 16 amino acids. CDR3 DNA sequence: TGTGCCAGCAGTTACTCGGGGGGGCAGAGGGCCAACGTCCTGACTTTC. Its protein is CASSYSGGQRANVLTF.

V gene TRBV9 combines with J gene TRBJ2-2, with 10 nucleotides matching TRBD2. With 6 bases clipped from V and 7 bases from J, the junction kept 12 bases outside the gene matches. This CDR3 is 16 amino acids long. The germline V gene encodes CDR1 SGDLS and CDR2 YYNGEE. The CDR3 loop is CASTPVGTSGVGELFF. In DNA, the CDR3 is TGTGCCAGCACCCCAGTCGGCACTAGCGGGGTCGGGGAGCTGTTTTTT.

As regards this clone: This sample also contains other DNA sequences that code for the same CDR3. The rearrangement joins TRBV12-3 or TRBV12-4 to TRBJ1-1, with D hard to call. This CDR3 region has 13 residues. V lost 2 bases to trimming and J lost 0 bases, with 4 bases between them. The DNA for the CDR3 is TGTGCCAGCAGTTTATCCATGAACACTGAAGCTTTCTTT. Amino acids: CASSLSMNTEAFF.

This clone was observed a few times. The CDR3 sequence is CASSPSYRSSYNSPLHF. The CDR3 bases are TGTGCCAGCAGCCCCTCCTACCGGAGCTCCTATAATTCACCCCTCCACTTT. The J gene is TRBJ1-6, the V gene TRBV11-2; D remains ambiguous. This CDR3 comprises 17 residues. V gave up 5 bases and J gave up 0 bases, with 14 bases separating them. Germline lookup yields CDR1 SGHAT and CDR2 FQNNGV. Looking up the rest from reference TRBV11-2 and TRBJ1-6 gives the full variable domain: EAGVAQSPRYKIIEKRQSVAFWCNPISGHATLYWYQQILGQGPKLLIQFQNNGVVDDSQLPKDRFSAERLKGVDSTLKIQPAKLEDSAVYLCASSPSYRSSYNSPLHFGNGTRLTVT.

On this clone: This CDR3 is also generated by other DNA sequences in the sample. The chain links TRBV27 to TRBJ2-2; D is possibly TRBD2 (5 bases). The CDR3 loop spans 13 amino acids. With 3 bases removed from V and 5 bases from J, the gap between germline ends came to 7 bases. CDR1 and CDR2 (germline): MNHEY, SMNVEV (reference sequence). CDR3 coding DNA: TGTGCCAGCAGTTTGAGGGTAACCGGGGAGCTGTTTTTT. As protein: CASSLRVTGELFF.

This rearrangement joins TRBV3-1 (or the pseudogene TRBV3-2) to TRBJ2-2; D gene ambiguous. V shed 9 bases and J shed 5 bases, with 13 bases lying between them. CDR1 and CDR2 (germline): LGHDT, YNNKEL (reference sequence). The CDR3 contains 13 residues. The CDR3 bases are TGTGCCAGTAGCTCGGGTGGAACCGGGGAGCTGTTTTTT. Encoded protein: CASSSGGTGELFF.

With respect to this clone: The junction shows a germline mismatch at one end, possibly a read error. J is TRBJ1-2 and V is TRBV12-3 or TRBV12-4, with 7 bases identical to TRBD1. The CDR3 is made up of 12 amino acids. The CDR3 reads CASIRRGYGYAF. The CDR3 DNA reads TGTGCCAGCATCCGCAGGGGGTATGGCTACGCCTTC.

The rearrangement uses TRBV4-1 and TRBJ2-3, with TRBD2 matching 9 bases. CDR1 is MGHRA and CDR2 is YSYEKL in the germline V gene. The CDR3 is 18 amino acids. V shed 3 bases, J shed 0 bases, and the junction held 10 bases outside the gene matches. In DNA form, the CDR3 reads TGCGCCAGCAGCCAGTCTCCGGGACTAGCCCCGAGCACAGATACGCAGTATTTT. It is translated as CASSQSPGLAPSTDTQYF.

The chain employs TRBV6-5 and TRBJ1-5; 7 bases are shared with TRBD1. CDR3 size: 15 residues. The V gene's germline CDR1 is MNHEY and CDR2 SVGAGI. V shed 8 bases and J 3 bases; nucleotides not matched to a gene: 10. CDR3 DNA: TGTGCCAGCGAGATGACAGGGCCTGACAATCAGCCCCAGCATTTT. Protein product: CASEMTGPDNQPQHF.

The chain recombines TRBV2 with TRBJ1-2; possibly TRBD1 for D (5 bases). CDR3 length: 14 amino acids. Germline V lookup: CDR1 SNHLY, CDR2 FYNNEI. Trimming pared 6 bases from V and 2 bases from J, leaving 13 bases between. The DNA of the CDR3 is TGTGCCAGCAGCGGACAAGGGAAGAACTATGGCTACACCTTC. Translation: CASSGQGKNYGYTF.

The chain couples TRBV5-1 to TRBJ2-3, with a possible D match to TRBD2 (6 bases). Germline values: CDR1 SGHRS, CDR2 YFSETQ. The CDR3 totals 15 residues. Trimming pared 0 bases from V and 2 bases from J, leaving 10 bases between. The CDR3 loop reads CASSLASAVTDTQYF. The CDR3 DNA is TGCGCCAGCAGCTTGGCTAGCGCTGTCACAGATACGCAGTATTTT.

The genes are TRBV18 and TRBJ1-2, with TRBD1 as a possible D gene (5 bases). V dropped 0 bases and J dropped 4 bases, with 12 bases sitting between them. The V gene's germline CDR1 is KGHSH and CDR2 LQKENI. This CDR3 contains 15 residues. The CDR3 DNA sequence: TGTGCCAGCTCACCACCGTCCGGGGGTGTCTATGGCTACACCTTC. Translating gives CASSPPSGGVYGYTF.

V gene TRBV28 combines with J gene TRBJ2-3; 9 nucleotides line up with TRBD1. V shed 6 bases and J 5 bases; nucleotides not matched to a gene: 6. Germline CDR1 is MDHEN and CDR2 is SYDVKM. This CDR3 contains 14 residues. The DNA of the CDR3 is TGTGCCAGCAGCCCGGGACAGGGAAGAGATACGCAGTATTTT. Amino acid sequence: CASSPGQGRDTQYF.